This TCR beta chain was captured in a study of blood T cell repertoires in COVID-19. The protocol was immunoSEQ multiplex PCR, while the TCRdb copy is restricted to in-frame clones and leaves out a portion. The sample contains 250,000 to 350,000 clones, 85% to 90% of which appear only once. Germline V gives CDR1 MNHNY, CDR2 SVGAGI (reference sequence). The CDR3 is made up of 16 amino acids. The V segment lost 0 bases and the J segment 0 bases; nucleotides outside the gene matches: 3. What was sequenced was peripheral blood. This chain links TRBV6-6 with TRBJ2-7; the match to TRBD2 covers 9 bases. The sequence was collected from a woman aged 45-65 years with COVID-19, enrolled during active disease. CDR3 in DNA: TGTGCCAGCAGTTACTCGTTTAGCGGGAGCTCCTACGAGCAGTACTTC. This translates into CASSYSFSGSSYEQYF.